These T cell receptor beta chains were read from a single sample in a study of T cells in Graves' hyperthyroidism and ophthalmopathy. TCRdb reprocessed the multiplex PCR reads with MiXCR, giving one entry per CDR3 protein. The table shows fewer than 550,000 distinct CDR3 sequences, with approximately 14% occurring only once. Sequenced input: blood. These receptors came from a woman aged 18 to 35 with Graves' hyperthyroidism. Both conserved end residues are part of each CDR3. Each record gives: clone size, J gene, D gene, V gene, CDR3 protein, CDR3 DNA. D genes are given only for firm matches. Clone size appears in some rows only: once, few, many, or a class for an expanded clone.

abundance: NA; j_gene: TRBJ2-3; d_gene: NA; v_gene: TRBV7-9; CDR3aa: CASSLVFGVRTDTQYF; CDR3nt: TGTGCCAGCAGCTTAGTTTTCGGGGTACGCACAGATACGCAGTATTTT
abundance: many; j_gene: TRBJ2-2; d_gene: TRBD2; v_gene: TRBV28; CDR3aa: CASSPPSGNTGELFF; CDR3nt: TGTGCCAGCAGTCCGCCTAGCGGGAACACCGGGGAGCTGTTTTTT
abundance: many; j_gene: TRBJ2-5; d_gene: TRBD1; v_gene: TRBV10-3; CDR3aa: CAIKMGQGRDETQYF; CDR3nt: TGTGCCATCAAAATGGGACAGGGGAGGGATGAGACCCAGTACTTC
abundance: NA; j_gene: TRBJ1-2; d_gene: TRBD1; v_gene: TRBV29-1; CDR3aa: CSVDDREGYDGYTF; CDR3nt: TGCAGCGTGGACGACAGGGAGGGCTATGATGGCTACACCTTC
abundance: few; j_gene: TRBJ1-2; d_gene: NA; v_gene: TRBV15; CDR3aa: CATSIRRTVNYGYTF; CDR3nt: TGTGCCACCAGCATCCGAAGGACAGTTAACTATGGCTACACCTTC
abundance: many; j_gene: TRBJ1-1; d_gene: NA; v_gene: TRBV9; CDR3aa: CASSVGWGGADTEAFF; CDR3nt: TGTGCCAGCAGCGTAGGATGGGGGGGCGCGGACACTGAAGCTTTCTTT
abundance: many; j_gene: TRBJ2-1; d_gene: NA; v_gene: TRBV11-2; CDR3aa: CASSPRRGTYNEQFF; CDR3nt: TGTGCCAGCAGCCCCCGGCGGGGCACCTACAATGAGCAGTTCTTC
abundance: NA; j_gene: TRBJ2-1; d_gene: TRBD2; v_gene: TRBV3-1; CDR3aa: CASSQGPGGTYNEQFF; CDR3nt: TGTGCCAGCAGCCAAGGTCCGGGGGGAACCTACAATGAGCAGTTCTTC
abundance: few; j_gene: TRBJ2-2; d_gene: TRBD2; v_gene: TRBV7-2; CDR3aa: CASSLRSGGRGGELFF; CDR3nt: TGTGCCAGCAGCCTTAGGTCGGGGGGGCGGGGCGGGGAGCTGTTTTTT
abundance: few; j_gene: TRBJ1-2; d_gene: NA; v_gene: TRBV6-5; CDR3aa: CASSYSLRGNYGYTF; CDR3nt: TGTGCCAGCAGTTACTCGCTTCGGGGGAACTATGGCTACACCTTC
abundance: NA; j_gene: TRBJ2-7; d_gene: TRBD2; v_gene: TRBV4-2; CDR3aa: CASSRDEAGGPYEQYF; CDR3nt: TGTGCCAGCAGCCGTGATGAGGCGGGAGGTCCTTACGAGCAGTACTTC
abundance: many; j_gene: TRBJ2-5; d_gene: NA; v_gene: TRBV11-3; CDR3aa: CASSSQEEETQYF; CDR3nt: TGTGCCAGCAGCTCACAGGAGGAAGAGACCCAGTACTTC
abundance: NA; j_gene: TRBJ1-4; d_gene: NA; v_gene: TRBV18; CDR3aa: CASSPFGDPREKLFF; CDR3nt: TGTGCCAGCTCACCATTTGGAGACCCCCGTGAAAAACTGTTTTTT
abundance: many; j_gene: TRBJ2-1; d_gene: TRBD2; v_gene: TRBV5-5; CDR3aa: CASFPGGGLNEQFF; CDR3nt: TGTGCCAGCTTTCCTGGCGGGGGGCTCAATGAGCAGTTCTTC
abundance: NA; j_gene: TRBJ2-6; d_gene: NA; v_gene: TRBV7-2; CDR3aa: CASSLWGRSVSGANVLTF; CDR3nt: TGTGCCAGCAGCTTATGGGGTAGGAGCGTAAGTGGGGCCAACGTCCTGACTTTC
abundance: NA; j_gene: TRBJ2-2; d_gene: NA; v_gene: TRBV10-3; CDR3aa: CAIKMGGGGNTGELFF; CDR3nt: TGTGCCATCAAGATGGGCGGTGGGGGGAACACCGGGGAGCTGTTTTTT
abundance: NA; j_gene: TRBJ2-7; d_gene: TRBD2; v_gene: TRBV7-2; CDR3aa: CAARAGGYERYF; CDR3nt: TGTGCCGCGAGGGCGGGAGGGTACGAGCGGTACTTC
abundance: many; j_gene: TRBJ2-2; d_gene: NA; v_gene: TRBV6-1; CDR3aa: CASSELGRVANTGELFF; CDR3nt: TGTGCCAGCAGTGAACTCGGCAGGGTAGCGAACACCGGGGAGCTGTTTTTT
abundance: NA; j_gene: TRBJ2-3; d_gene: NA; v_gene: TRBV15; CDR3aa: CATNRRDRADTQYF; CDR3nt: TGTGCCACCAATCGGCGGGATAGGGCAGATACGCAGTATTTT
abundance: many; j_gene: TRBJ2-3; d_gene: NA; v_gene: TRBV12-3/TRBV12-4; CDR3aa: CASSWDLRGNTDTQYF; CDR3nt: TGTGCCAGCAGTTGGGACCTCAGGGGAAACACAGATACGCAGTATTTT
abundance: few; j_gene: TRBJ2-3; d_gene: NA; v_gene: TRBV11-3; CDR3aa: CASRERPEADTQYF; CDR3nt: TGTGCCAGCAGGGAAAGACCGGAGGCAGATACGCAGTATTTT
abundance: many; j_gene: TRBJ1-1; d_gene: NA; v_gene: TRBV11-1; CDR3aa: CASSFRRTLNTEAFF; CDR3nt: TGTGCCAGCAGCTTTAGGCGGACCTTGAACACTGAAGCTTTCTTT
abundance: NA; j_gene: TRBJ2-3; d_gene: TRBD2; v_gene: TRBV12-3/TRBV12-4; CDR3aa: CASSLSSGGPRDTQYF; CDR3nt: TGTGCCAGCAGTTTATCTAGCGGGGGCCCTCGAGATACGCAGTATTTT
abundance: many; j_gene: TRBJ1-1; d_gene: NA; v_gene: TRBV29-1; CDR3aa: CSVGTESSTEAFF; CDR3nt: TGCAGCGTTGGGACAGAATCTTCCACTGAAGCTTTCTTT
abundance: many; j_gene: TRBJ2-3; d_gene: NA; v_gene: TRBV20-1; CDR3aa: CSAQGTDTQYF; CDR3nt: TGCAGTGCTCAGGGGACAGATACGCAGTATTTT
abundance: few; j_gene: TRBJ1-1; d_gene: NA; v_gene: TRBV2; CDR3aa: CASSISKNTEAFF; CDR3nt: TGTGCCAGCAGTATCAGTAAGAACACTGAAGCTTTCTTT
abundance: many; j_gene: TRBJ1-2; d_gene: NA; v_gene: TRBV12-3/TRBV12-4; CDR3aa: CASSLYGYTF; CDR3nt: TGTGCCAGCAGTTTATATGGCTACACCTTC
abundance: NA; j_gene: TRBJ1-1; d_gene: TRBD1; v_gene: TRBV28; CDR3aa: CASSTTWTGWMNTEAFF; CDR3nt: TGTGCCAGCAGTACGACCTGGACAGGGTGGATGAACACTGAAGCTTTCTTT
abundance: NA; j_gene: TRBJ2-7; d_gene: TRBD1; v_gene: TRBV6-1; CDR3aa: CASSLNTGGPYEQYF; CDR3nt: TGTGCCAGCAGCCTAAACACAGGGGGCCCCTACGAGCAGTACTTC
abundance: many; j_gene: TRBJ2-3; d_gene: TRBD2; v_gene: TRBV7-9; CDR3aa: CASSSSGLAGVSDTQYF; CDR3nt: TGTGCCAGCAGCTCATCTGGGTTAGCGGGAGTGTCAGATACGCAGTATTTT
abundance: many; j_gene: TRBJ1-1; d_gene: NA; v_gene: TRBV12-3/TRBV12-4; CDR3aa: CASSPPEVSEAFF; CDR3nt: TGTGCCAGCAGTCCCCCAGAGGTGAGTGAAGCTTTCTTT
abundance: NA; j_gene: TRBJ1-1; d_gene: TRBD1; v_gene: TRBV11-2; CDR3aa: CASSFTGQGALKLSENTEAFF; CDR3nt: TGTGCCAGCAGCTTCACGGGACAGGGGGCCCTTAAATTAAGCGAGAACACTGAAGCTTTCTTT
abundance: many; j_gene: TRBJ1-1; d_gene: TRBD1; v_gene: TRBV4-3; CDR3aa: CASSHRQGLNTEAFF; CDR3nt: TGCGCCAGCAGCCACCGACAGGGATTGAACACTGAAGCTTTCTTT
abundance: NA; j_gene: TRBJ2-3; d_gene: NA; v_gene: TRBV7-9; CDR3aa: CASSLRGHSMGAAWGDTQYF; CDR3nt: TGTGCCAGCAGCTTAAGGGGACATTCTATGGGCGCGGCCTGGGGGGATACGCAGTATTTT